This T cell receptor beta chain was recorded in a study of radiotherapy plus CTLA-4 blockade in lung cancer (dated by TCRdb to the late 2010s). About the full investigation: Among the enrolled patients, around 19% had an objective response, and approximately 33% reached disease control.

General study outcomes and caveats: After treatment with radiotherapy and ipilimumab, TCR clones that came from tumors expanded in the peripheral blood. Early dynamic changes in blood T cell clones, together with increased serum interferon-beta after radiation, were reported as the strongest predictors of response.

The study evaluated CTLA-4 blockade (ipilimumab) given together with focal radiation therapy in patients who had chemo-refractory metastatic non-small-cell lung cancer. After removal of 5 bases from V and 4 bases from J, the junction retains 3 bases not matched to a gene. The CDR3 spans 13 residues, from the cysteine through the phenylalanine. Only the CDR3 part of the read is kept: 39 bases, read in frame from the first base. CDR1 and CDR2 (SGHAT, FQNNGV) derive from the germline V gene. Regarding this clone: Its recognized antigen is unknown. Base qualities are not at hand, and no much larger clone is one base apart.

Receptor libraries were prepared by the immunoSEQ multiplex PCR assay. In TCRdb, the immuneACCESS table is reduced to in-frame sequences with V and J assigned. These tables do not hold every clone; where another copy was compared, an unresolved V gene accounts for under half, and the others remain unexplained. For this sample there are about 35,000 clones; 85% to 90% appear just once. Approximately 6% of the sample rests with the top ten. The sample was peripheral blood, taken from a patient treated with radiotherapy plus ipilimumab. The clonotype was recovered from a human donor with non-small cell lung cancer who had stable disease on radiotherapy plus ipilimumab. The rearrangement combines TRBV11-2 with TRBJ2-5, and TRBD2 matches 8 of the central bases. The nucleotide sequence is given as TGTGCCAGCAGCCCGGGGGGGGCAGAGACCCAGTACTTC. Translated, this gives CASSPGGAETQYF.